Below, 9 T cell receptor beta chains from the same sample are listed, as sequenced in a study of shared clonotypes between healthy human individuals. TCRdb keeps only in-frame clones here, not all; method: immunoSEQ multiplex PCR. Among some 2.3 million clones listed, roughly 93% were seen once. The specimen was naive CD4+ T cells from PBMCs. Subset denoted: CD45RA+ positively selected. The source of these receptors is a man younger than 30 in good health. Some clones in this sample may be carry-over from other donors' samples.

The chain is built from TRBV7-2 and TRBJ2-3; 7 bases are a match to TRBD2. CDR3 length equals 15 residues. Germline-derived CDR1 and CDR2 are SGHTA and FQGNSA. With 1 base clipped from V and 3 bases from J, the junction kept 4 bases outside the gene matches. The CDR3 sequence: CASSLVVGGTDTQYF. DNA for the CDR3: TGTGCCAGCAGCTTAGTGGTCGGGGGGACAGATACGCAGTATTTT.

The rearrangement joins TRBV30 to TRBJ1-5; D is undetermined. The germline CDR1 and CDR2 sequences are GTSNPN and SVGIG (reference sequence). CDR3 length: 13 amino acids. V was shortened by 1 base and J by 7 bases, with 11 bases between the two germline ends. The CDR3 bases are TGTGCCTGGAGTGCACTTGAGGACCAGCCCCAGCATTTT. Its protein is CAWSALEDQPQHF.

This clone has only one observation. V is TRBV4-3 and J is TRBJ2-1; no clear D gene. The V end lost 1 base, the J end lost 2 bases, and 9 bases lay between the germline ends. CDR1 LGHNA and CDR2 YSLEER come from the germline V gene. The CDR3 runs to 15 residues. The CDR3 protein is CASSQGLGPYNEQFF. In DNA, the CDR3 is TGCGCCAGCAGCCAAGGGTTAGGGCCCTACAATGAGCAGTTCTTC.

The V gene is TRBV7-8, the J gene TRBJ2-7, with TRBD1 matching over 7 bases. V shed 5 bases and J 6 bases; nucleotides not matched to a gene: 1. This CDR3 comprises 11 residues. The germline gives CDR1 SGHVS, CDR2 FQNEAQ. The CDR3 DNA reads as TGTGCCAGCAGCAGGGGGCGCGAGCAGTACTTC. It codes for CASSRGREQYF.

The rearrangement links TRBV5-1 to TRBJ2-1, with TRBD2 matching over 9 bases. CDR3 length: 15 amino acids. The J segment lost 4 bases and the V segment lost 3 bases, leaving 5 bases of the junction unmatched. Germline V lookup: CDR1 SGHRS, CDR2 YFSETQ. CDR3 in DNA: TGCGCCAGCAGCTGGAGACTAGCGGATTACAATGAGCAGTTCTTC. Protein product: CASSWRLADYNEQFF.

CDR3 DNA: TGTGCCAGCAGCCAAGTAAAAGGAGAGGGGGATACGCAGTATTTT. It translates to CASSQVKGEGDTQYF. The rearrangement links TRBV14 to TRBJ2-3; D assignment may be TRBD1 or TRBD2 (5 bases each). Trimming left V 1 base short and J 6 bases short, with 14 bases between. The germline V gene has CDR1 SGHDN and CDR2 FVKESK. The CDR3 is 15 residues long.

This clone was picked up one time. Additional DNA sequences in this sample encode the identical CDR3. The V call is TRBV4-2, the J call TRBJ2-3; 13 positions agree with TRBD2. The CDR3 totals 16 residues. The trim removed 4 bases at V and 1 base at J, leaving 2 bases unmatched. Germline values: CDR1 LGHNA, CDR2 YNFKEQ. The CDR3 sequence: CASSPGLAGGTDTQYF. In DNA form, the CDR3 reads TGTGCCAGCAGCCCAGGACTAGCGGGGGGCACAGATACGCAGTATTTT.

This chain uses TRBV4-2 with TRBJ2-1, with 12 nucleotides matching TRBD2. Germline V gene sequence: CDR1 LGHNA, CDR2 YNFKEQ. V lost 2 bases, J lost 7 bases, and 6 bases stayed unmatched. This CDR3 is built from 16 residues. CDR3 coding DNA: TGTGCCAGCAGCCAAAGACTAGCGGGAGTATCAAATGAGCAGTTCTTC. Its protein is CASSQRLAGVSNEQFF.

With regard to this clone: The conserved phenylalanine or tryptophan is not found at the CDR3 terminus, so this likely reflects a read error. V gene TRBV7-9 combines with J gene TRBJ2-2; possibly TRBD2 for D (6 bases). The length of the CDR3 is 14 residues. Germline assignment: CDR1 SEHNR and CDR2 FQNEAQ (reference sequence). V was cut by 3 bases and J by 4 bases, with 9 bases left in between. The CDR3 nucleotides are TGTGCCAGCAGCTTGGGGGGTGGCACCGGGGAGCTGTTTCTT. The encoded protein is CASSLGGGTGELFL.